Below, 10 T cell receptor beta chains from the same sample are listed, as sequenced in a study of blood T cell repertoires in COVID-19. Sequencing was performed with immunoSEQ multiplex PCR; in TCRdb, only in-frame clones are kept and a portion is missing. The data hold about 73,000 clones, with around four fifths observed a single time. What was sequenced was peripheral blood. These receptors all stem from a man older than 75 with active or convalescent COVID-19.

The rearrangement uses TRBV7-9 and TRBJ1-6; tentative D call: TRBD1 (6 bases). There are 17 residues in the CDR3. Trimming pared 5 bases from V and 6 bases from J, leaving 20 bases between. Germline V gene sequence: CDR1 SEHNR, CDR2 FQNEAQ (reference sequence). The CDR3 spells CASSPRQAQTRNSPLHF. CDR3 sequence (DNA): TGTGCCAGCAGCCCGAGACAGGCCCAAACCCGTAATTCACCCCTCCACTTT.

J is TRBJ1-3 and V is TRBV9, with D uncertain. The germline V gene has CDR1 SGDLS and CDR2 YYNGEE. With 4 bases removed from V and 4 bases from J, the gap between germline ends came to 15 bases. The CDR3 has 15 amino acids. CDR3 amino acids: CASSPKPPGGNTIYF. CDR3 in DNA: TGTGCCAGCAGCCCCAAACCCCCAGGCGGAAACACCATATATTTT.

This sequence joins TRBV5-6 and TRBJ2-5; TRBD1 agrees at 10 bases. Looked up from germline, CDR1 is SGHDT and CDR2 is YYEEEE. The CDR3 loop spans 15 amino acids. Losses at the gene ends were 6 bases for V and 3 bases for J; bases not matched to a gene: 8. CDR3 amino acids: CASNGQGVRKETQYF. The CDR3 DNA reads TGTGCCAGCAACGGACAGGGGGTTCGAAAAGAGACCCAGTACTTC.

V usage is TRBV5-4 and J usage is TRBJ1-2, with TRBD1 matching over 7 bases. J was trimmed by 5 bases and V by 1 base; bases with no gene match: 5. CDR1 SGHNT and CDR2 YYREEE come from the germline V gene (reference sequence). This CDR3 contains 14 residues. CDR3 bases: TGTGCCAGCAGCTTGTACGGACAGGCATATGGCTACACCTTC. This translates into CASSLYGQAYGYTF.

Written as DNA, the CDR3 is TGTGCCACCAGCAGAGATCGTGGGGGCGGCAGGGAAAAACTGTTTTTT. This gives the protein CATSRDRGGGREKLFF. The chain couples TRBV15 to TRBJ1-4, with a possible D match to TRBD1 (6 bases). The CDR3 spans 16 residues. Germline V gives CDR1 LNHNV, CDR2 YYDKDF (reference sequence). V lost 0 bases and J lost 8, with 16 bases in between.

The chain is built from TRBV6-5 and TRBJ2-3; TRBD2 aligns across 10 bases. CDR1 and CDR2 (germline): MNHEY, SVGAGI. The ends lost 6 bases at V and 5 bases at J; junction bases unmatched: 8. This CDR3 has 15 residues. CDR3 loop: CASRPSGRGGDTQYF. The CDR3 DNA is TGTGCCAGCAGACCCAGCGGGAGGGGGGGAGATACGCAGTATTTT.

This chain joins TRBV19 and TRBJ1-5, with a tentative D call TRBD1 (6 bases). The CDR3 sequence is 17 residues long. The germline gives CDR1 LNHDA, CDR2 SQIVND (reference sequence). V gave up 3 bases and J gave up 0 bases, with 15 bases separating them. The CDR3 DNA reads TGTGCCAGTAGTATCGGCGGGGGCGACCTTAGCAATCAGCCCCAGCATTTT. It yields the protein CASSIGGGDLSNQPQHF.

Comment on this clone: Germline is not matched at one junction end, which may reflect a read error. This chain links TRBV5-1 with TRBJ1-1; TRBD1 agrees at 7 bases. The CDR3 covers 13 residues. CDR1 and CDR2 from the germline V gene are SGHRS and YFSETQ. The CDR3 DNA is TGCGCCAGCAGCTTCGACAGGGCGACTGGAGCTTTCTTT. It encodes CASSFDRATGAFF.

V and J are TRBV28 and TRBJ1-5; perhaps TRBD1 as D (5 bases). V was pared by 5 bases and J by 10 bases, with 18 bases between. Per germline, CDR1 MDHEN and CDR2 SYDVKM. The CDR3 length is 14 residues. The CDR3: CASSPGGGRYPQHF. CDR3 DNA sequence: TGTGCCAGCAGTCCCGGCGGGGGTAGGTATCCCCAGCATTTT.

J is TRBJ2-3 and V is TRBV5-1; TRBD1 is a possible D gene (5 bases). The germline V gene encodes CDR1 SGHRS and CDR2 YFSETQ. This CDR3 region has 15 residues. Trimming pared 1 base from V and 0 bases from J, leaving 9 bases between. CDR3 sequence reads: CASSLLDRSTDTQYF. Here the CDR3 DNA reads TGCGCCAGCAGCTTGCTAGACAGAAGCACAGATACGCAGTATTTT.